This TCR beta chain was captured in a study of blood T cell repertoires in COVID-19. Germline lookup yields CDR1 GTSNPN and CDR2 SVGIG (reference sequence). Trimming cost V 1 base and J 1 base, with 7 bases left between them. CDR3 length: 13 residues. The repertoire was sequenced with immunoSEQ multiplex PCR; TCRdb's copy has only in-frame clones and lacks some. This sample has 250,000 or so clones, with around 90% found just once. This clonotype was obtained from a man in his forties or fifties who had been exposed to COVID-19. The V call is TRBV30, the J call TRBJ1-1; D not certain. The sample consisted of PBMCs or T cells enriched from blood (not recorded which). CDR3 nucleotides: TGTGCCTGGAGTGCCACAGAGAACACTGAAGCTTTCTTT. Translation gives CAWSATENTEAFF.